This T cell receptor beta chain was identified during a study of identical twins. Healthy Caucasians made up all donors. This clonotype was seen ten or more times. Its matching antigen is unknown. The study's findings and limits: High-abundance cord blood beta clonotypes had fewer insertions; memory repertoires showed none.

Germline CDR1 and CDR2: DFQATT and SNEGSKA (reference sequence). CDR3 length equals 13 residues. V lost 7 bases and J lost 9, with 19 bases in between. TCRdb passed the 5' RACE reads through MiXCR, listing each CDR3 protein once. The sample lists 400,000 to 550,000 distinct CDR3 sequences; 20% to 25% were seen once. These data were also filed under a second study, of T cells expressing NK-cell markers. As that report states: The authors restricted sorting to alpha-beta TCR T cells with an anti-gamma-delta TCR antibody in several experiments.

The clonotype was recovered from a woman aged 18 to 35 in good health. Source material: CD4+ T cells sorted from blood. The chain combines TRBV20-1 with TRBJ2-1; D is uncertain. In nucleotides, the CDR3 is TGCAGTGTCGGTTTGGCTGTTGCCACTGAGCAGTTCTTC. The encoded protein is CSVGLAVATEQFF.